This T cell receptor (beta chain) appears in the sequencing data of a study of metastatic and nonmetastatic thyroid tumors. At the level of the study: Repertoire comparison spanned blood and tumor or nodule tissue of malignant and benign thyroid patients. Notes on the study in general: The study reportedly found significantly higher TCR beta diversity in malignant thyroid tumors than benign nodules, in blood and tumor.

The sample holds many counts of this clone. The antigen is not known. Each patient went into thyroid surgery without having received any treatment. The CDR3 loop spans 16 amino acids. Trimming left V 8 bases short and J 0 bases short, with 20 bases between. How the authors handled the data: Clinicopathological groups differed in CDR3, with these differences serving to build a distant-metastasis classifier for papillary thyroid cancer. TCRdb ran MiXCR on the PCR reads. The V and J calls here are based on TCRdb, not the publication. The repertoire holds 16,000 or so clones, with 20% to 25% as singletons.

The specimen was tumor tissue. This chain connects TRBV12-3 or TRBV12-4 to TRBJ2-7; D remains ambiguous. The source of this sequence is a male donor with papillary thyroid cancer or a benign thyroid nodule (not recorded which). Some clones in this sample may be carry-over from other donors' samples. The DNA for the CDR3 is TGTGCCAGCGCTGGCCCCCGGACCATGGCCTCCTACGAGCAGTACTTC. Protein sequence: CASAGPRTMASYEQYF.